This T cell receptor beta chain is drawn from a study of shared clonotypes between healthy human individuals. Findings and limits, study-wide: Between a handful of donors, naive CD4 clonotypes were shared at a level of about 5%. The study drew on few donors, limiting represented genetic and exposure-history diversity. Clonotypes which were not shared had lower generation probabilities than clonotypes that all four donors shared.

CD45RO-negative, CCR7-positively selected cells formed the naive CD8 fraction, excluding terminally differentiated effector memory CD45RA+ cells. With respect to this clone: Its antigen remains unknown.

The CDR3 has 16 amino acids. Germline V gene lookup returns CDR1 SEHNR and CDR2 FQNEAQ (reference sequence). V lost 3 bases to trimming and J lost 2 bases; unmatched junction nucleotides: 6. The data were produced by immunoSEQ multiplex PCR, yet TCRdb's version contains in-frame clones alone and is incomplete. The sample consists of hundreds of thousands of clones, 92% of them appearing once. The clonotype comes from a man between 25 and 39 years old in good health. V usage is TRBV7-9 and J usage is TRBJ2-1, with 8 bases identical to TRBD2. Sequencing was performed on naive CD8+ T cells sorted from blood. Here the CDR3 reads CASSFSAGGTYNEQFF. The CDR3 DNA sequence: TGTGCCAGCAGCTTTTCGGCGGGAGGTACCTACAATGAGCAGTTCTTC.